This TCR beta chain originates from a study of T cell responses to AZD1222 COVID-19 vaccine. Findings and limits, study-wide: Baseline seropositivity occurred in only a handful of AZD1222 recipients. CD4 TCRs associated with vaccination spanned spike, dominating at 160-218 and 743-854. White British donors predominated, females outnumbered males, and clonal diversity was possibly underestimated.

This clone occurred once. Its antigen is currently unknown. The table came from immunoSEQ multiplex PCR; TCRdb's copy has only in-frame clones and leaves some out. The data show 150,000 or so clones, around 90% seen once. This CDR3 is 16 amino acids long. Germline-derived CDR1 and CDR2 are SGHVS and FQNEAQ. The junction had 10 bases not matched to a gene; V was cut back by 2 bases and J by 3 bases. This clonotype originated in an adult in good health. V gene TRBV7-8 combines with J gene TRBJ2-7; 7 bases align to TRBD1. This sample comprised peripheral blood, obtained on day 0 of AZD1222 vaccination. CDR3 sequence reads: CASSLYLGTVLYEQYF. In DNA form, the CDR3 reads TGTGCCAGCAGCTTATATCTCGGGACAGTGCTCTACGAGCAGTACTTC. The full variable domain, rest sourced from reference TRBV7-8 and TRBJ2-7, is GAGVSQSPRYKVAKRGQDVALRCDPISGHVSLFWYQQALGQGPEFLTYFQNEAQLDKSGLPSDRFFAERPEGSVSTLKIQRTQQEDSAVYLCASSLYLGTVLYEQYFGPGTRLTVT.